This TCR beta chain was identified during a study of monozygotic twins with inflammatory bowel disease. Study-level findings and limits: Perhaps reflecting limited power, concordant and discordant twins did not differ in repertoire similarity. Compared with healthy twins, IBD patients shared fewer clonotypes with others, especially with disease activity.

After skipping T cell sorting, the authors isolated total RNA from whole blood. For this clonotype: Its antigen is not known.

The CDR3 contains 14 residues. Germline V gene lookup returns CDR1 SGHTA and CDR2 FQGNSA. Total RNA input per TCR library was about 3,400 ng. Reprocessing the 5' RACE reads, TCRdb reports a single entry for every CDR3 protein and omits DNA. The repertoire table contains approximately 200,000 distinct CDR3 sequences. The TCR comes from a human donor with ulcerative colitis or Crohn's disease, or a healthy co-twin of an affected twin (not recorded which). The sequenced sample was blood. The V call is TRBV7-2, the J call TRBJ2-2; the D gene TCRdb calls, TRBD1, cannot be checked with no DNA. The CDR3 loop reads CASSLQGAIGELFF.